One and the same sample provided the 26 T cell receptor beta chains below, sequenced in a study of identical twins (dated by TCRdb to 2016 to 2018). The library was produced with 5' RACE. The sequencer listed for this sample is Illumina HiSeq 2000. The public sequencing data were trimmed at Q25 with fastp and processed into clonotypes with MiXCR by TCRdb, which kept only in-frame beta chains. Records with the same CDR3 protein are collapsed into one entry carrying the most frequent genes and DNA. Within this sample are about 690,000 distinct CDR3 sequences, with 20% to 25% of them counted one time only. The ten largest account for about 4.5% of the sample. These same data were also listed under a study on T cells expressing NK-cell markers.

Specimen: PBMCs. These receptors all come from a woman between 18 and 29 years old in good health.

This chain's CDR3 is CSADTTGGLANYGYTF. The CDR3 DNA reads as TGCAGTGCCGATACAACAGGTGGCTTAGCTAACTATGGCTACACCTTC. This chain connects TRBV20-1 to TRBJ1-2; possibly TRBD1 for D (5 bases). Per germline, CDR1 DFQATT and CDR2 SNEGSKA (reference sequence). CDR3 length: 16 amino acids. The germline V and J ends were trimmed by 6 bases and 0 bases, with 20 bases remaining between them.

The V call is TRBV29-1, the J call TRBJ2-3, with 7 bases that match TRBD1. In germline, CDR1 is SQVTM, CDR2 ANQGSEA. The CDR3 totals 13 residues. J gave up 5 bases and V 3 bases, and 5 bases lay outside the gene matches. The CDR3 DNA is TGCAGCGTTGACAGGGGGAAGAGAGATACGCAGTATTTT. The encoded protein is CSVDRGKRDTQYF.

The chain couples TRBV6-6 to TRBJ2-6, with TRBD2 identical over 8 bases. The CDR3 is made up of 13 amino acids. CDR1 is MNHNY and CDR2 is SVGAGI in the germline V gene (reference sequence). Trimming cost V 8 bases and J 5 bases; bases outside gene matches: 2. This chain's CDR3 is CASRGGRANVLTF. CDR3 sequence (DNA): TGTGCCAGCCGGGGGGGGAGGGCCAACGTCCTGACTTTC.

This clonotype has a count of ten or more. The V gene is TRBV3-1, the J gene TRBJ2-1; D remains unclear. CDR1 and CDR2 (germline): LGHDT, YNNKEL (reference sequence). Trimming pared 0 bases from V and 0 bases from J, leaving 9 bases between. The CDR3 has 16 amino acids. Here the CDR3 DNA reads TGTGCCAGCAGCCAAGATACCGTAAGCTCCTACAATGAGCAGTTCTTC. It codes for CASSQDTVSSYNEQFF.

The V gene is TRBV20-1, the J gene TRBJ2-5; no firm D call. The ends were cut back, 4 bases at V and 5 bases at J, with 20 bases in the middle. The CDR3 covers 15 residues. Germline CDR1 DFQATT, CDR2 SNEGSKA (reference sequence). CDR3 coding DNA: TGCAGTGCTAATAACCGTCCCGAAGGAGTGGAGACCCAGTACTTC. This codes for CSANNRPEGVETQYF.

This clonotype showed up many times. The chain has TRBV6-5 and TRBJ1-3, with D possibly being TRBD1 (5 bases). Germline CDR1 reads MNHEY; CDR2 reads SVGAGI. The V and J ends lost 6 bases and 4 bases respectively, with 7 bases between them. This CDR3 spans 12 amino acids. The CDR3 sequence is CASRGPGNTIYF. The DNA for the CDR3 is TGTGCCAGCAGGGGACCAGGAAACACCATATATTTT.

The rearrangement uses TRBV5-1 and TRBJ2-7; no firm D call. V was cut by 0 bases and J by 1 base, with 8 bases left in between. Germline CDR1 is SGHRS and CDR2 is YFSETQ. The CDR3 loop spans 14 amino acids. In DNA form, the CDR3 reads TGCGCCAGCAGCTTGGAATTGGGGTCCTACGAGCAGTACTTC. Its protein product is CASSLELGSYEQYF.

This chain connects TRBV20-1 to TRBJ2-6; D gene unclear. CDR3 length: 13 residues. Germline CDR1 and CDR2: DFQATT and SNEGSKA (reference sequence). V was clipped by 5 bases and J by 1 base, with 6 bases between them. DNA for the CDR3: TGCAGTGCTTTTGCATCTGGGGCCAACGTCCTGACTTTC. Residues: CSAFASGANVLTF.

The V and J genes are TRBV7-9 and TRBJ2-7; maybe TRBD1 (5 bases). Trimming left V 5 bases short and J 3 bases short, with 8 bases between. CDR3 length: 12 amino acids. Germline V gene data show CDR1 as SEHNR and CDR2 as FQNEAQ (reference sequence). CDR3 bases: TGTGCCAGCAGCGTGACAGTCTACGAGCAGTACTTC. It is translated as CASSVTVYEQYF.

V and J are TRBV12-3 or TRBV12-4 and TRBJ1-1, with 9 positions matching TRBD1. This CDR3 has 13 amino acids. Losses at the gene ends were 5 bases for V and 7 bases for J; bases not matched to a gene: 5. The CDR3 loop reads CASSRDRDDEAFF. The CDR3 coding sequence is TGTGCCAGCAGTAGGGACAGGGATGATGAAGCTTTCTTT.

This clonotype was seen only once. The rearrangement joins TRBV6-2 or TRBV6-3 to TRBJ2-5; D not certain. V lost 2 bases and J 2 bases, leaving 12 bases between the germline ends. Germline V CDR1 and CDR2: MNHEY, SVGEGT. The CDR3 extends over 15 amino acids. The CDR3 nucleotides are TGTGCCAGCAGTTACGTGATAGACCCACAAGAGACCCAGTACTTC. Its translation: CASSYVIDPQETQYF.

In this sample, this clonotype turned up a few times. The chain is built from TRBV7-9 and TRBJ2-1, with TRBD1 identical over 7 bases. V lost 4 bases and J lost 13; bases outside the gene matches: 4. CDR1 is SEHNR and CDR2 is FQNEAQ in the germline V gene (reference sequence). The CDR3 loop spans 11 amino acids. The CDR3 here is CASSYRQGQFF. In nucleotides, the CDR3 is TGTGCCAGCAGCTACAGACAGGGCCAGTTCTTC.

The gene calls are TRBV11-2 and TRBJ2-7, with 7 bases that match TRBD1. Germline V gene data show CDR1 as SGHAT and CDR2 as FQNNGV. The junction had 4 bases not matched to a gene; V was cut back by 1 base and J by 7 bases. The CDR3 sequence is 13 residues long. The CDR3 sequence is CASSLAGTEEQYF. The CDR3 DNA sequence: TGTGCCAGCAGCTTAGCCGGGACAGAAGAGCAGTACTTC.

The chain joins TRBV10-3 to TRBJ1-2; D not resolved. Germline loops: CDR1 ENHRY, CDR2 SYGVKD. Trimming pared 0 bases from V and 4 bases from J, leaving 12 bases between. This CDR3 has 15 residues. CDR3 sequence: CAISESKIVSYGYTF. The CDR3 nucleotides are TGTGCCATCAGTGAGTCGAAGATCGTCAGCTATGGCTACACCTTC.

This clonotype was counted many times. The V gene is TRBV20-1, the J gene TRBJ1-2; D unresolved. This CDR3 is built from 11 residues. V dropped 1 base and J dropped 1 base, with 1 base sitting between them. CDR1 and CDR2 (germline): DFQATT, SNEGSKA (reference sequence). The CDR3 nucleotides are TGCAGTGCTAGAGTTAACTATGGCTACACCTTC. It translates to CSARVNYGYTF.

This sequence joins TRBV9 and TRBJ1-4, with D uncertain. V lost 2 bases, J lost 7 bases, and 3 bases lay in between. Germline loops: CDR1 SGDLS, CDR2 YYNGEE. The CDR3 is made up of 11 amino acids. The CDR3 nucleotides read TGTGCCAGCAGCGTGACTGAAAAACTGTTTTTT. It is translated as CASSVTEKLFF.

There are many counts of this clonotype. This sequence joins TRBV6-5 and TRBJ2-1, with 7 bases lining up with TRBD1. Looked up from germline, CDR1 is MNHEY and CDR2 is SVGAGI. V shed 2 bases and J 8 bases; nucleotides not matched to a gene: 3. CDR3 length equals 13 residues. The DNA of the CDR3 is TGTGCCAGCAGTTACCCGGGGACAGATGAGCAGTTCTTC. Residues: CASSYPGTDEQFF.

The chain carries TRBV5-1 and TRBJ2-2; 9 bases agree with TRBD1. V trimming: 5 bases; J trimming: 5 bases; junction bases outside the gene matches: 7. CDR3 size: 15 residues. The V gene's germline CDR1 is SGHRS and CDR2 YFSETQ. The CDR3 DNA sequence: TGCGCCAGCAGACATTTGACAGGGGGAACCGGGGAGCTGTTTTTT. Its translation is CASRHLTGGTGELFF. Combining the CDR3 with reference TRBV5-1 and TRBJ2-2 gives the whole variable domain KAGVTQTPRYLIKTRGQQVTLSCSPISGHRSVSWYQQTPGQGLQFLFEYFSETQRNKGNFPGRFSGRQFSNSRSEMNVSTLELGDSALYLCASRHLTGGTGELFFGEGSRLTVL.

This clonotype was found many times. V is TRBV7-6 and J is TRBJ2-7; TRBD1 matches 9 bases. Germline V gene sequence: CDR1 SGHVS, CDR2 FNYEAQ. The CDR3 spans 15 residues. V lost 1 base to trimming and J lost 2 bases; unmatched junction nucleotides: 3. The CDR3 region has the DNA TGTGCCAGCAGCTTAGGGGACAGGGTGGCCTACGAGCAGTACTTC. Its protein product is CASSLGDRVAYEQYF.

This clonotype was seen a handful of times. The V call is TRBV20-1, the J call TRBJ1-2; maybe TRBD1 (5 bases). Germline V gene sequence: CDR1 DFQATT, CDR2 SNEGSKA (reference sequence). Trimming removed 0 bases from V and 4 bases from J, with 12 bases in between. This CDR3 has 14 amino acids. CDR3: CSARDLTGTYGYTF. The CDR3 region has the DNA TGCAGTGCTAGAGATCTAACAGGTACCTATGGCTACACCTTC.

This clonotype was seen a few times. The chain carries TRBV18 and TRBJ2-1; D is unresolved. CDR3 length: 14 residues. The V gene's germline CDR1 is KGHSH and CDR2 LQKENI. Trimming took off 0 bases at V and 4 bases at J, with 7 bases between the two ends. The CDR3 DNA is TGTGCCAGCTCACCACCGAGCATGTACAATGAGCAGTTCTTC. This sequence encodes CASSPPSMYNEQFF.

Only a few counts were recorded for this clonotype. The V gene is TRBV11-2, the J gene TRBJ2-5; TRBD1 or TRBD2 may be the D gene (7 bases each). CDR3 length equals 14 residues. The V end was cut by 4 bases, the J end by 5 bases, with 14 bases between. Germline CDR1 reads SGHAT; CDR2 reads FQNNGV. The DNA for the CDR3 is TGTGCCAGCAGCTCAGGGGGGGTTAGGGAGACCCAGTACTTC. The encoded protein is CASSSGGVRETQYF.

The chain combines TRBV20-1 with TRBJ2-1; 11 bases are a match to TRBD1. Trimming removed 6 bases from V and 8 bases from J; junction bases left unmatched: 12. This CDR3 region has 15 residues. Germline V gives CDR1 DFQATT, CDR2 SNEGSKA (reference sequence). The CDR3 coding sequence is TGCAGTGCCGGCCGGGGACAGGGGGTTCAGCATGAGCAGTTCTTC. This sequence encodes CSAGRGQGVQHEQFF.

This clonotype has just a few counts. The chain joins TRBV6-1 to TRBJ2-1; 10 bases agree with TRBD2. V lost 5 bases, J lost 8 bases, and 12 bases stayed unmatched. The CDR3 extends over 16 amino acids. Germline-derived CDR1 and CDR2 are MNHNS and SASEGT. In DNA, the CDR3 is TGTGCCAGCAGTCGATCAATAGCGGGAGGTCCCTATGAGCAGTTCTTC. Protein sequence: CASSRSIAGGPYEQFF.

This clonotype was seen at least ten times. This chain connects TRBV5-5 to TRBJ2-7; D remains ambiguous. CDR1 and CDR2 from the germline V gene are SGHKS and YYEKEE (reference sequence). The CDR3 has 14 amino acids. V lost 0 bases and J 3 bases, leaving 10 bases between the germline ends. The CDR3 DNA reads as TGTGCCAGCAGCTTGGATTGGTCTAGCTACGAGCAGTACTTC. Its translation is CASSLDWSSYEQYF. Full variable domain (outside the CDR3, taken from reference TRBV5-5 and TRBJ2-7): DAGVTQSPTHLIKTRGQQVTLRCSPISGHKSVSWYQQVLGQGPQFIFQYYEKEERGRGNFPDRFSARQFPNYSSELNVNALLLGDSALYLCASSLDWSSYEQYFGPGTRLTVT.

For the CDR3, the DNA is TGCAGCGCCAGGGGGGTAGCCAAAAACATTCAGTACTTC. Residues: CSARGVAKNIQYF. The rearrangement links TRBV29-1 to TRBJ2-4; maybe TRBD1 (7 bases). The CDR3 sequence is 13 residues long. Looked up from germline, CDR1 is SQVTM and CDR2 is ANQGSEA. V lost 7 bases and J 0 bases, leaving 10 bases between the germline ends.